The present TCR beta chain was sequenced within a study of human T cells and chemical hapten exposure (dated by TCRdb to about 2021). Notes on the research overall: For sensitization, 2% DPC in acetone was applied to a roughly 2 cm by roughly 2 cm area of upper inner arm skin. Patch tests used Finn chambers with 0.01% DPC on the upper back, scored after 6 days by International Contact Dermatitis Research Group standards. The mostly female patient cohort included alopecia areata with under or over 50% scalp involvement, alopecia totalis and alopecia universalis. Patients additionally received weekly therapeutic DPC doses to the scalp throughout the roughly 25-week study period. Blood for TCR sequencing was provided by twenty-nine alopecia patients at one to four time points (pre-sensitization, 2, 6 and 24 weeks). Blood samples were taken from patients before sensitization (week 0) and then at 2, 6 and about 24 weeks after DPC sensitization. Libraries were pooled for sequencing, and per-sample TCR yields varied mainly because of small differences in library volumes within the pool. The study tracked peripheral blood TCR repertoire changes in vivo during primary and secondary sensitization to the hapten diphenylcyclopropenone (DPC) in alopecia patients. Broad study findings and their caveats: DPC sensitization did not change how many TCRs were above 1 in 1000 frequency, and no evidence was found of alterations in global repertoire structure. Significantly more large CDR3 similarity clusters were formed by expanded TCRs than by pre-sensitization or healthy control sets, consistent with antigen-driven responses. Because all patients had alopecia, a presumed autoimmune disease, the immune response of the patients might differ from that of healthy individuals. Patch test score correlated positively with the number of PT1 expanded TCRs, reaching significance at thresholds 8, 16 and 32 but not at 4. Repeated subsampling changed both the strength of the expansion versus patch-test correlation and the threshold at which the correlation became significant.

The junction shows trimming of 6 bases on V and 4 bases on J, and the gene matches do not reach 10 bases of it. There are 15 amino acids in the CDR3, from cysteine to phenylalanine inclusive. The sequence is cut down to CDR3 DNA, 45 bases in frame from base 1. The library was made by RACE. Instrument on record: NextSeq 500. During library preparation, unique molecular identifiers were attached to individual cDNA molecules so that TCRs could be counted in a quantitative, reproducible way. Both TCR alpha and TCR beta chains were sequenced from each blood RNA sample. As for the original processing: Samples had a median of about 96,000 TCRs, with a range from about 23,224 to 700,000. V, J and CDR3 annotation of the TCR reads was performed with the Decombinator software suite. For the PS versus PT1 abundance plots, all samples were subsampled to the same number of TCRs (28,000). TCRs were defined as expanded if absent before sensitization and observed at least eight times at the 2-week time point. TCRdb's own reprocessing of the public reads used fastp at Q25 and MiXCR and kept productive beta chains. Every CDR3 protein is listed once, alongside the most common genes and DNA of its rows. The V and J calls follow TCRdb's processing rather than the paper's. Across this sample there are more than 70,000 distinct CDR3 sequences, with about 11% seen only once. The ten largest account for 3.5% of the sample.

Read against the paper, the sample's time point label means: patch test 1, 2 weeks after DPC sensitization. Explained via the paper, the treatment or condition label denotes: therapeutic diphenylcyclopropenone sensitization with weekly scalp DPC. At every patch-test visit, the blood draw took place before the patch test was put on. Patients were considered eligible if aged 18 to 70, diagnosed with alopecia and deemed suitable for DPC therapy, and patients were excluded if pregnant. Total RNA was isolated from unfractionated whole blood collected in Tempus Blood RNA tubes. This clonotype occurred a few times. Its cognate antigen has yet to be identified. There are no base qualities to consult, and no much larger clone falls within one base.

The source of this sequence is a woman in her fifties or sixties with alopecia areata. Some clones in this sample may be carry-over from other donors' samples. Sequenced here: whole blood, sampled in connection with sensitization to the hapten diphenylcyclopropenone (DPC). The chain uses TRBV12-3 or TRBV12-4 and TRBJ2-3, and TRBD2 matches 7 of the central bases. The DNA is as follows: TGTGCCAGCAGCCGCGGGAGCCTCAGGGCAGATACGCAGTATTTT. Its amino acids are CASSRGSLRADTQYF.